Listed below are T cell receptor beta chains from one sample, sequenced in a study of T cell clonotyping in hematopoietic cell transplantation. Clones were read by immunoSEQ multiplex PCR, and TCRdb kept only the in-frame ones, dropping some. Of tens of thousands of clones listed, approximately 77% are singletons. Specimen: peripheral blood mononuclear cells, collected before stem cell transplant. These receptor sequences come from a man in his forties or fifties with myelodysplastic syndrome. Some clones in this sample may be carry-over from other donors' samples. Both conserved end residues are part of each CDR3. The D gene is left open where the match is weak. Rows give clone size only sometimes, using once, few, many, or a class for an expanded clone.

V gene: TRBV28; D gene: TRBD1; J gene: TRBJ1-1; clone size: NA; CDR3 DNA: TGTGCCAGCTCCGGCCCTCAGGGGGCGCGCACTGAAGCTTTCTTT; CDR3 protein: CASSGPQGARTEAFF
V gene: TRBV6-1; D gene: TRBD2; J gene: TRBJ2-3; clone size: NA; CDR3 DNA: TGTGCCAGCAGTGAGGGACTAGCGGGAGCAGATACGCAGTATTTT; CDR3 protein: CASSEGLAGADTQYF
V gene: TRBV19; D gene: NA; J gene: TRBJ1-1; clone size: NA; CDR3 DNA: TGTGCCAGTAGTGGGGGCAGGGCACAGGACACTGAAGCTTTCTTT; CDR3 protein: CASSGGRAQDTEAFF
V gene: TRBV9; D gene: NA; J gene: TRBJ2-3; clone size: NA; CDR3 DNA: TGTGCCAGCAGCGGCCTGACTAGTGCAGATACGCAGTATTTT; CDR3 protein: CASSGLTSADTQYF
V gene: TRBV30; D gene: TRBD1; J gene: TRBJ1-2; clone size: NA; CDR3 DNA: TGTGCCTGGAGTCACCTGACAGGGGGGGATTATGGCTACACCTTC; CDR3 protein: CAWSHLTGGDYGYTF
V gene: TRBV7-7; D gene: NA; J gene: TRBJ2-2; clone size: NA; CDR3 DNA: TGTGCTAGCAGCTTAGAGTCTGGGTCCGGGGAGCTGTTTTTT; CDR3 protein: CASSLESGSGELFF
V gene: TRBV2; D gene: NA; J gene: TRBJ1-2; clone size: few; CDR3 DNA: TGTGCCAGCAGTGCGTCAGAACCCTATGGCTACACCTTC; CDR3 protein: CASSASEPYGYTF
V gene: TRBV6-1; D gene: TRBD2; J gene: TRBJ2-1; clone size: few; CDR3 DNA: TGTGCCAGCAAAGACCTAGCGGGGGGGGACAATGAGCAGTTCTTC; CDR3 protein: CASKDLAGGDNEQFF
V gene: TRBV2; D gene: TRBD1; J gene: TRBJ2-7; clone size: NA; CDR3 DNA: TGTGCCAGGAGGAGACGGGACAGGGGAGCCTACGAGCAGTACTTC; CDR3 protein: CARRRRDRGAYEQYF
V gene: TRBV30; D gene: NA; J gene: TRBJ1-6; clone size: NA; CDR3 DNA: TGTGCCTGGGGGAGTTGGCAGCCTAATTCACCCCTCCACTTT; CDR3 protein: CAWGSWQPNSPLHF
V gene: TRBV6-6; D gene: NA; J gene: TRBJ2-7; clone size: NA; CDR3 DNA: TGTGCCAGCAGTTCGACCGACAGGAGATCCTACGAGCAGTACTTC; CDR3 protein: CASSSTDRRSYEQYF
V gene: TRBV28; D gene: NA; J gene: TRBJ2-7; clone size: few; CDR3 DNA: TGTGCCAGCAGTTTACTCCGGGGTGAGCAGTACTTC; CDR3 protein: CASSLLRGEQYF
V gene: TRBV4-1; D gene: TRBD2; J gene: TRBJ2-7; clone size: NA; CDR3 DNA: TGCGCCAGCAGCCAACAAGCGGGATTAAGCGAGCAGTACTTC; CDR3 protein: CASSQQAGLSEQYF
V gene: TRBV7-8; D gene: TRBD1; J gene: TRBJ1-1; clone size: NA; CDR3 DNA: TGTGCCAGCAGCTTAGATCGGGACAGGGGTTCGGACACTGAAGCTTTCTTT; CDR3 protein: CASSLDRDRGSDTEAFF
V gene: TRBV25-1; D gene: NA; J gene: TRBJ2-2; clone size: once; CDR3 DNA: TGTGCCAGCAGTGACAGGGACACCGGGGAGCTGTTTTTT; CDR3 protein: CASSDRDTGELFF
V gene: TRBV5-1; D gene: TRBD2; J gene: TRBJ2-3; clone size: NA; CDR3 DNA: TGCGCCAGCAGCCTACTATACCCAGCGGGGGCCAGCACAGATACGCAGTATTTT; CDR3 protein: CASSLLYPAGASTDTQYF
V gene: TRBV5-1; D gene: NA; J gene: TRBJ2-5; clone size: NA; CDR3 DNA: TGCGCCAGCAGCTTCGGACGCGGGATGGAGACCCAGTACTTC; CDR3 protein: CASSFGRGMETQYF
V gene: TRBV5-4; D gene: NA; J gene: TRBJ2-3; clone size: NA; CDR3 DNA: TGTGCCAGCAGCTTGGGGGACTTCACAGATACGCAGTATTTT; CDR3 protein: CASSLGDFTDTQYF
V gene: TRBV9; D gene: NA; J gene: TRBJ2-1; clone size: NA; CDR3 DNA: TGTGCCAGCAGCGCGGACCCAGGACCGCCCTCCTACAATGAGCAGTTCTTC; CDR3 protein: CASSADPGPPSYNEQFF
V gene: TRBV29-1; D gene: TRBD2; J gene: TRBJ2-2; clone size: NA; CDR3 DNA: TGCAGCGTTGGAGGACTAGCGGGAGCCGGGGAGCTGTTTTTT; CDR3 protein: CSVGGLAGAGELFF
V gene: TRBV28; D gene: NA; J gene: TRBJ2-1; clone size: NA; CDR3 DNA: TGTGCCAGCAGTCTACCGGACGGGAACAATGAGCAGTTCTTC; CDR3 protein: CASSLPDGNNEQFF
V gene: TRBV28; D gene: TRBD1; J gene: TRBJ1-2; clone size: few; CDR3 DNA: TGTGCCAGCAGTTTGGGACAGGGGGCGTTGGATGGCTACACCTTC; CDR3 protein: CASSLGQGALDGYTF
V gene: TRBV5-1; D gene: NA; J gene: TRBJ2-7; clone size: NA; CDR3 DNA: TGCGCCAGCAGCATAAGGGACTTATACTACGAGCAGTACTTC; CDR3 protein: CASSIRDLYYEQYF
V gene: TRBV6-5; D gene: TRBD2; J gene: TRBJ2-1; clone size: NA; CDR3 DNA: TGTGCCAGCAAGATAGCGGGAGCCTACAATGAGCAGTTCTTC; CDR3 protein: CASKIAGAYNEQFF
V gene: TRBV7-8; D gene: TRBD1; J gene: TRBJ1-5; clone size: once; CDR3 DNA: TGTGCCAGCAGCTGGACAGGGGATAATCAGCCCCAGCATTTT; CDR3 protein: CASSWTGDNQPQHF
V gene: TRBV19; D gene: TRBD2; J gene: TRBJ2-1; clone size: NA; CDR3 DNA: TGTGCCAGTAGAAGCGGGAGGGCCAACAATGAGCAGTTCTTC; CDR3 protein: CASRSGRANNEQFF
V gene: TRBV30; D gene: TRBD1; J gene: TRBJ1-1; clone size: NA; CDR3 DNA: TGTGCCTGGAATGCCGGGACAGGGGGGGAAGCTTTCTTT; CDR3 protein: CAWNAGTGGEAFF
V gene: TRBV30; D gene: TRBD2; J gene: TRBJ2-2; clone size: few; CDR3 DNA: TGTGCCTGGAGTGTACGGACTAGAGGCACCGGGGAGCTGTTTTTT; CDR3 protein: CAWSVRTRGTGELFF
V gene: TRBV7-6; D gene: TRBD1; J gene: TRBJ2-7; clone size: NA; CDR3 DNA: TGTGCCAGCAGCACCAGCGGGACAGGGTACGAGCAGTACTTC; CDR3 protein: CASSTSGTGYEQYF
V gene: TRBV25-1; D gene: NA; J gene: TRBJ1-2; clone size: once; CDR3 DNA: TGTGCCAGCAGTCGGAACCCCGGCTATGGCTACACCTTC; CDR3 protein: CASSRNPGYGYTF
V gene: TRBV30; D gene: NA; J gene: TRBJ2-2; clone size: NA; CDR3 DNA: TGTGCCTGCGATGGGGGGAGGCCCACCGGGGAGCTGTTTTTT; CDR3 protein: CACDGGRPTGELFF
V gene: TRBV27; D gene: NA; J gene: TRBJ2-7; clone size: NA; CDR3 DNA: TGTGCCAGCAGTTTAGTGAACTCCTACGAGCAGTACTTC; CDR3 protein: CASSLVNSYEQYF
V gene: TRBV5-4; D gene: NA; J gene: TRBJ2-7; clone size: once; CDR3 DNA: TGTGCCAGCAGGGGGGGCGCCTCCTACGAGCAGTACTTC; CDR3 protein: CASRGGASYEQYF
V gene: TRBV30; D gene: NA; J gene: TRBJ2-7; clone size: NA; CDR3 DNA: TGTGCCTGGAGTGTCGGCGGCTACGAGCAGTACTTC; CDR3 protein: CAWSVGGYEQYF
V gene: TRBV2; D gene: NA; J gene: TRBJ1-1; clone size: NA; CDR3 DNA: TGTGCCAGCAGTGCTACTGTTTGGCCAGGGCAAAGCGGGAACACTGAAGCTTTCTTT; CDR3 protein: CASSATVWPGQSGNTEAFF
V gene: TRBV7-3; D gene: NA; J gene: TRBJ2-2; clone size: NA; CDR3 DNA: TGTGCCAGCAGCCTCACGGCAGATGTGTCTCCCGGGGAGCTGTTTTTT; CDR3 protein: CASSLTADVSPGELFF
V gene: TRBV21-1; D gene: NA; J gene: TRBJ1-2; clone size: few; CDR3 DNA: TGTGCCAGCAGGGGGAACTATGGCTACACCTTC; CDR3 protein: CASRGNYGYTF
V gene: TRBV28; D gene: NA; J gene: TRBJ1-2; clone size: few; CDR3 DNA: TGTGCCAGCACCTTGTTAGATAACTATGGCTACACCTTC; CDR3 protein: CASTLLDNYGYTF